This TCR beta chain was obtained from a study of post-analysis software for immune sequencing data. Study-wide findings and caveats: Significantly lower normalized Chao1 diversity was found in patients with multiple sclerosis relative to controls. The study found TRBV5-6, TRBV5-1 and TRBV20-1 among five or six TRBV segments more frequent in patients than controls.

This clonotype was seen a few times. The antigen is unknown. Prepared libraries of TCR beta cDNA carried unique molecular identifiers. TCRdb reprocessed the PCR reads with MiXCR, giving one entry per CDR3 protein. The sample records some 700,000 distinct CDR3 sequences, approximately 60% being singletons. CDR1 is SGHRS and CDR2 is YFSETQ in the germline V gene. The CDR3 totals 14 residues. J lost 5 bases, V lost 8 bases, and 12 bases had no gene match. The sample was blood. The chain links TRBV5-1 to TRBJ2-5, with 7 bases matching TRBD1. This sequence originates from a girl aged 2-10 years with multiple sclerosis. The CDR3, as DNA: TGCGCCAGTTCATACAGGGGAGTAGGGGAGACCCAGTACTTC. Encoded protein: CASSYRGVGETQYF.